A single sample gave rise to the 27 T cell receptor beta chains below, sequenced in a study of patients and donors after allogeneic stem cell transplantation. TCRdb redid the calling of the RT-PCR reads with MiXCR, one entry per CDR3 protein. The repertoire consists of fewer than 500,000 distinct CDR3 sequences, with 16% occurring once and the leading ten covering less than 8%. Sequenced: blood, either unsorted or a sorted T cell fraction (not recorded which). These receptors came from a human donor who was either an allogeneic HSCT recipient or a stem cell or donor lymphocyte infusion donor (not recorded which). It is not recorded whose cells these are; they may come from a transplant donor.

This clonotype was detected only a few times. The V and J genes are TRBV27 and TRBJ2-3, with 13 bases identical to TRBD2. The V gene end was trimmed by 5 bases and the J gene end by 0 bases; junction bases not matched to a gene: 8. This CDR3 is 18 amino acids long. Germline assignment: CDR1 MNHEY and CDR2 SMNVEV (reference sequence). The CDR3 reads CASSLRLAGGLSTDTQYF. CDR3 nucleotides: TGTGCCAGCAGTCTCAGACTAGCGGGGGGCCTTAGCACAGATACGCAGTATTTT.

This chain uses TRBV5-1 with TRBJ1-2; D unresolved. Trimming removed 6 bases at V and 0 bases at J, with 12 bases between. This CDR3 is 14 amino acids long. CDR1 is SGHRS and CDR2 is YFSETQ in the germline V gene. DNA for the CDR3: TGCGCCAGCAAGAGCAGCCCATCTAACTATGGCTACACCTTC. Translation gives CASKSSPSNYGYTF.

This chain connects TRBV6-1 to TRBJ2-7; tentative D call: TRBD2 (5 bases). Germline values: CDR1 MNHNS, CDR2 SASEGT. The CDR3 consists of 14 residues. The V end was cut by 6 bases, the J end by 9 bases, with 21 bases between. CDR3 sequence (DNA): TGTGCCAGCAGGTTTATCCGATCCGGGAATCGGCAGTACTTC. It translates to CASRFIRSGNRQYF.

The J gene is TRBJ2-3, the V gene TRBV7-9; D perhaps matches TRBD1 (5 bases). There are 13 residues in the CDR3. CDR1 and CDR2 (germline): SEHNR, FQNEAQ (reference sequence). CDR3 nucleotides: TGTGCTGGCCTAGGCAGGGACACAGATACGCAGTATTTT. This translates into CAGLGRDTDTQYF.

This clonotype was seen more than once but under ten times. The chain carries TRBV29-1 and TRBJ1-1; TRBD1 agrees at 10 bases. Trimming at V came to 3 bases and at J to 4 bases, leaving 5 bases not matched to a gene. The CDR3 spans 14 residues. Germline V lookup: CDR1 SQVTM, CDR2 ANQGSEA. The CDR3 DNA follows: TGCAGCGTTGATGACCGGGACAGGGGCACTGAAGCTTTCTTT. Protein: CSVDDRDRGTEAFF. The full variable domain, in which reference TRBV29-1 and TRBJ1-1 provide the parts outside the CDR3, is SAVISQKPSRDICQRGTSLTIQCQVDSQVTMMFWYRQQPGQSLTLIATANQGSEATYESGFVIDKFPISRPNLTFSTLTVSNMSPEDSSIYLCSVDDRDRGTEAFFGQGTRLTVV.

The chain combines TRBV9 with TRBJ2-5; D remains unclear. The CDR3 is made up of 14 amino acids. Trimming removed 0 bases at V and 2 bases at J, with 8 bases between. Germline values: CDR1 SGDLS, CDR2 YYNGEE. The CDR3 DNA reads as TGTGCCAGCAGCGTAGGGCGGCGGCAAGAGACCCAGTACTTC. Residues: CASSVGRRQETQYF.

V is TRBV15 and J is TRBJ2-1; D possibly matches TRBD1 or TRBD2 (5 bases each). This CDR3 has 18 residues. Trimming stripped 0 bases from V and 8 bases from J, with 23 bases between. Germline values: CDR1 LNHNV, CDR2 YYDKDF (reference sequence). CDR3 loop: CATSRDSTHEGGDDEQFF. The DNA for the CDR3 is TGTGCCACCAGCAGAGATTCAACTCACGAGGGTGGGGACGATGAGCAGTTCTTC.

The chain has TRBV29-1 and TRBJ2-2; D is ambiguous. In germline, CDR1 is SQVTM, CDR2 ANQGSEA. V was pared by 2 bases and J by 1 base, with 5 bases between. This CDR3 comprises 13 residues. The CDR3 nucleotides read TGCAGCGTTGAATCGGGGAACACCGGGGAGCTGTTTTTT. Translation gives CSVESGNTGELFF.

The chain employs TRBV6-6 and TRBJ1-2; D remains ambiguous. CDR1 and CDR2 (germline): MNHNY, SVGAGI (reference sequence). The V end was cut by 4 bases, the J end by 5 bases, with 11 bases between. The CDR3 totals 13 residues. This CDR3 reads CASSSQGLYGYTF. CDR3 coding DNA: TGTGCCAGCAGTTCCCAAGGTCTTTATGGCTACACCTTC.

This clonotype was recorded a few times. The chain uses TRBV7-3 and TRBJ2-3, with D perhaps matching TRBD2 (6 bases). V dropped 0 bases and J dropped 0 bases, with 13 bases sitting between them. The V gene's germline CDR1 is SGHTA and CDR2 FQGTGA. The CDR3 loop spans 17 amino acids. CDR3 amino acids: CASSLTRLAKSTDTQYF. The DNA for the CDR3 is TGTGCCAGCAGCTTAACGCGGCTAGCGAAAAGCACAGATACGCAGTATTTT.

CDR3 residues: CASSLVNSEQYF. CDR3 bases: TGTGCCAGCAGTCTCGTGAATTCCGAGCAGTACTTC. The V and J genes are TRBV13 and TRBJ2-7; D remains unclear. The CDR3 is 12 amino acids. Trimming removed 6 bases at V and 6 bases at J, with 12 bases between. Germline assignment: CDR1 PRHDT and CDR2 FYEKMQ (reference sequence).

A few counts support this clonotype. CDR3 amino acids: CATSDVGQPQHF. The CDR3 nucleotides are TGTGCCACCAGTGATGTAGGTCAGCCCCAGCATTTT. This chain uses TRBV24-1 with TRBJ1-5; D is undetermined. CDR1 is KGHDR, CDR2 SFDVKD, per germline. The CDR3 length is 12 residues. V was cut by 3 bases and J by 6 bases, with 5 bases left in between.

The chain joins TRBV12-3 or TRBV12-4 to TRBJ2-2; the D is unclear. The CDR3 runs 15 residues. V was pared by 8 bases and J by 0 bases, with 13 bases between. CDR3 nucleotide sequence: TGTGCCAGCCACTTGACGTGGTCGAACACCGGGGAGCTGTTTTTT. It is translated as CASHLTWSNTGELFF.

The rearrangement joins TRBV6-5 to TRBJ2-2; D not certain. The CDR3 sequence is 11 residues long. With 7 bases removed from V and 8 bases from J, the gap between germline ends came to 8 bases. The germline V gene encodes CDR1 MNHEY and CDR2 SVGAGI. This CDR3 reads CASKRKGELFF. CDR3 nucleotide sequence: TGTGCCAGCAAAAGGAAGGGGGAGCTGTTTTTT.

This clonotype came up a few times. The gene calls are TRBV5-1 and TRBJ1-1; no reliable D call. The ends were cut back, 4 bases at V and 1 base at J, with 8 bases in the middle. Germline V gene data show CDR1 as SGHRS and CDR2 as YFSETQ. The CDR3 runs 13 residues. CDR3 in amino acids: CASSVHSNTEAFF. DNA of the CDR3: TGCGCCAGCAGCGTTCACTCGAACACTGAAGCTTTCTTT.

This clonotype was picked up a small number of times. This chain uses TRBV29-1 with TRBJ1-2; no clear D gene. V was clipped by 3 bases and J by 2 bases, with 10 bases between them. There are 13 residues in the CDR3. The V gene's germline CDR1 is SQVTM and CDR2 ANQGSEA. The CDR3 DNA sequence: TGCAGCGTTGACCTGGCCGGGAACTATGGCTACACCTTC. It specifies CSVDLAGNYGYTF. The full variable domain, with the rest looked up from reference TRBV29-1 and TRBJ1-2, is SAVISQKPSRDICQRGTSLTIQCQVDSQVTMMFWYRQQPGQSLTLIATANQGSEATYESGFVIDKFPISRPNLTFSTLTVSNMSPEDSSIYLCSVDLAGNYGYTFGSGTRLTVV.

The V gene is TRBV6-2 or TRBV6-3, the J gene TRBJ1-2; no reliable D call. Deletions cut 0 bases from V and 8 bases from J, with 13 bases between. The CDR3 contains 14 residues. CDR1 and CDR2 (germline): MNHEY, SVGEGT. CDR3 in amino acids: CASSYSAPSGGYTF. CDR3 DNA: TGTGCCAGCAGTTACTCGGCCCCATCGGGAGGCTACACCTTC.

The chain employs TRBV4-1 and TRBJ2-7; a weak D match, TRBD2 (6 bases). Germline loops: CDR1 MGHRA, CDR2 YSYEKL. The CDR3 spans 15 residues. Trimming removed 1 base at V and 4 bases at J, with 14 bases between. CDR3 DNA: TGCGCCAGCAGCCAAGCCGGGACTCCTTTATACGAGCAGTACTTC. The encoded protein is CASSQAGTPLYEQYF.

The table lists this clonotype with a few counts. V gene TRBV7-8 combines with J gene TRBJ1-1, with D perhaps matching TRBD1 (5 bases). CDR1 SGHVS and CDR2 FQNEAQ come from the germline V gene. The CDR3 runs 12 residues. With 6 bases removed from V and 7 bases from J, the gap between germline ends came to 12 bases. This chain's CDR3 is CASSKGRGEAFF. In nucleotides, the CDR3 is TGTGCCAGCAGTAAGGGGCGGGGTGAAGCTTTCTTT.

This clonotype was detected only a few times. This chain joins TRBV2 and TRBJ2-3; no clear D gene. Germline values: CDR1 SNHLY, CDR2 FYNNEI. V lost 5 bases, J lost 2 bases, and 11 bases lay in between. This CDR3 contains 14 residues. The CDR3 is CASSRGFSTDTQYF. The CDR3, as DNA: TGTGCCAGCAGTCGAGGTTTTTCCACAGATACGCAGTATTTT.

CDR3 region: CASSPVGGVNSYEQYF. As DNA, the CDR3 is TGTGCCAGCTCACCCGTCGGGGGGGTGAATTCCTACGAGCAGTACTTC. This chain joins TRBV18 and TRBJ2-7; 8 nucleotides line up with TRBD2. CDR3 size: 16 residues. V was pared by 3 bases and J by 1 base, with 8 bases of the junction left unmatched. Germline CDR1 reads KGHSH; CDR2 reads LQKENI.

CDR3 in amino acids: CASSLSFPLGRSRETQYF. The CDR3, as DNA: TGTGCCAGCAGTTTATCGTTCCCCCTAGGGAGGTCGCGGGAGACCCAGTACTTC. The chain employs TRBV27 and TRBJ2-5, with a weak D call TRBD2 (6 bases). This CDR3 region has 18 residues. Germline CDR1 MNHEY, CDR2 SMNVEV (reference sequence). Trimming removed 0 bases at V and 5 bases at J, with 22 bases between.

This clonotype showed up many times. In DNA, the CDR3 is TGCGCCAGCAGCCAACGGACAGTCAACTACGAGCAGTACTTC. Translated, it gives CASSQRTVNYEQYF. V gene TRBV4-3 combines with J gene TRBJ2-7, with D possibly matching TRBD1 (6 bases). The CDR3 is made up of 14 amino acids. V dropped 2 bases and J dropped 3 bases, with 11 bases sitting between them. Germline lookup yields CDR1 LGHNA and CDR2 YSLEER.

This clonotype was counted between two and nine times. V and J are TRBV12-3 or TRBV12-4 and TRBJ1-6, with a weak D call TRBD1 (6 bases). Trimming removed 2 bases from V and 6 bases from J, with 11 bases in between. CDR3 length: 15 amino acids. CDR3 amino acids: CASSLSGVLNSPLHF. CDR3 sequence (DNA): TGTGCCAGCAGTTTATCAGGGGTCCTTAATTCACCCCTCCACTTT.

The table lists this clonotype with many counts. The rearrangement links TRBV3-1 to TRBJ2-7; D is perhaps TRBD1 (5 bases). The CDR3 covers 14 residues. Germline CDR1 reads LGHDT; CDR2 reads YNNKEL (reference sequence). Trimming took off 4 bases at V and 1 base at J, with 11 bases between the two ends. The CDR3 nucleotides read TGTGCCAGCAGCCGTCTCGACAGTTCCTACGAGCAGTACTTC. Translating it yields CASSRLDSSYEQYF.

This clonotype was recorded a few times. This chain links TRBV20-1 with TRBJ2-7; D gene ambiguous. The CDR3 is 14 amino acids. V lost 3 bases and J 0 bases, leaving 12 bases between the germline ends. CDR1 and CDR2 from the germline V gene are DFQATT and SNEGSKA (reference sequence). CDR3 protein: CSARNGRSSYEQYF. The CDR3 coding sequence is TGCAGTGCTAGGAACGGCAGATCCTCCTACGAGCAGTACTTC.

This clonotype occurred a few times. Sequence at one end of the junction differs from germline and may be a read error. CDR3 DNA sequence: TGTGCCAGCAGCCCCCGTTACACTGAGCAGTTCTTC. This gives the protein CASSPRYTEQFF. The rearrangement links TRBV7-8 to TRBJ2-1; no clear D gene. The CDR3 length is 12 residues. Germline V gene sequence: CDR1 SGHVS, CDR2 FQNEAQ.